The TCR beta chain described here comes from a study of T cells in Graves' hyperthyroidism and ophthalmopathy. Amplification yielded TCR beta CDR3 regions, with RNA transcripts as the source. The TCR CDR3 first-round RT-PCR relied on the HTBI primer set. TCRdb ran MiXCR on the multiplex PCR reads and lists one entry per CDR3 protein. Among hundreds of thousands of distinct CDR3 sequences, less than 25% were seen once, and the ten largest hold about 34%. Sequenced sample: blood. The receptor comes from a man aged 25 to 45 with Graves' ophthalmopathy.

CDR3 loop: CASSPRTSGIPYEQYF. The CDR3 nucleotides are TGTGCCAGCAGCCCCAGGACTAGCGGGATTCCTTACGAGCAGTACTTC. V is TRBV7-6 and J is TRBJ2-7; 12 bases fit TRBD2. CDR3 length: 16 residues. From germline, CDR1 is SGHVS and CDR2 FNYEAQ. The V and J ends lost 5 bases and 4 bases, in that order; junction bases with no gene match: 9.